The sample holds a few counts of the clone carrying this T cell receptor beta chain. Its antigen is not known. This specimen belongs to a study of T-cell memory formation after mild COVID-19. Study-level background: Across donors, TCR clusters were largely donor specific. Regarding the study as a whole: In second-wave clones peaking day 37, SARS-CoV-2 specificity remained unconfirmed. Shrinking CD4+ clones resided mostly in CM and EM, and CD8+ ones in EMRA. The study found balanced CD4/CD8 in clones contracting day 15 to 85 and a CD4+ lean in later expanders.

TCRdb used MiXCR to reprocess the 5' RACE reads, holding one entry per CDR3 protein. The data show some 350,000 distinct CDR3 sequences, 13% seen once. The V and J ends lost 5 bases and 4 bases respectively, with 14 bases between them. Germline V CDR1 and CDR2: DFQATT, SNEGSKA (reference sequence). This CDR3 has 13 amino acids. The sequence came from a man in his late teens or twenties who had mild COVID-19 (a few samples of this study predate the infection). Cell type and time point are not known. The sequenced sample consisted of PBMCs or a T cell subset sorted from them (not recorded which). The chain couples TRBV20-1 to TRBJ1-2; perhaps TRBD1 as D (5 bases). The CDR3 DNA sequence: TGCAGTGCTTACCCTAGGGACCGCTATGGCTACACCTTC. Amino acids: CSAYPRDRYGYTF.